Below are 2 T cell receptor beta chains sequenced from a single sample in a study of T cells in narcolepsy. The assay was immunoSEQ multiplex PCR, and TCRdb's table has in-frame clones only and misses some. This sample has approximately 30,000 clones, with roughly 80% found just once. Specimen: memory (CD45RA-) CD4+ T cells from blood. Source of these receptors: a human donor in good health.

The chain links TRBV27 to TRBJ1-5; D is possibly TRBD1 (6 bases). CDR1 is MNHEY, CDR2 SMNVEV, per germline (reference sequence). Trimming stripped 6 bases from V and 2 bases from J, with 14 bases between. CDR3 length equals 15 residues. In nucleotides, the CDR3 is TGTGCCAGCAGACCCCAGGGGTCCGGCAATCAGCCCCAGCATTTT. Translation: CASRPQGSGNQPQHF.

This clone has more than one count but fewer than ten. The chain recombines TRBV19 with TRBJ1-1, with D possibly being TRBD1 (5 bases). Trimming took off 3 bases at V and 1 base at J, with 9 bases between the two ends. The CDR3 runs to 14 residues. CDR1 and CDR2 (germline): LNHDA, SQIVND (reference sequence). The CDR3 bases are TGTGCCAGTAGTATCAGTCAGGGGAACACTGAAGCTTTCTTT. This gives the protein CASSISQGNTEAFF.